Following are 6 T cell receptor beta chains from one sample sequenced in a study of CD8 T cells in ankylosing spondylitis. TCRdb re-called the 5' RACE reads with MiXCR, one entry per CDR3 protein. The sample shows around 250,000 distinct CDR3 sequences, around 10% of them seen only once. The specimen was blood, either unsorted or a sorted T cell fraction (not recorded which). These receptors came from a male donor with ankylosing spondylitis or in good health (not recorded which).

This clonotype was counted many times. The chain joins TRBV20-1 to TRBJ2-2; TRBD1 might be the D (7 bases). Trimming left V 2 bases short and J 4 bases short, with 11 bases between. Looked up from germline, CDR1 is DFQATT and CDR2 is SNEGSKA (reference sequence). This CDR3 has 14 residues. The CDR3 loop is CSARQGGTTGELFF. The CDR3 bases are TGCAGTGCTAGACAGGGGGGAACCACCGGGGAGCTGTTTTTT.

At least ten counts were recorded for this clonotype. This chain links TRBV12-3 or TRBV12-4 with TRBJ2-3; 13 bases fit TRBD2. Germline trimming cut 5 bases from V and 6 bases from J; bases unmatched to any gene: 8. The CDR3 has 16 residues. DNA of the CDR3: TGTGCCAGCAGTCGCCGACTAGCGGGAGGTCTCGATACGCAGTATTTT. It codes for CASSRRLAGGLDTQYF.

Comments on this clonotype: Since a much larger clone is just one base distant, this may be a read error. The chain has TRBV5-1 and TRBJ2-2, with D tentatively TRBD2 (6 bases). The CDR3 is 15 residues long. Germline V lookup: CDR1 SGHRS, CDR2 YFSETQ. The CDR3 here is CVSSLNRGDTGELFF. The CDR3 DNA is TGCGTCAGCAGCTTGAATCGCGGGGACACCGGGGAGCTGTTTTTT. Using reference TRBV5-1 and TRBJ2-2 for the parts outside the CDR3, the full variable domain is KAGVTQTPRYLIKTRGQQVTLSCSPISGHRSVSWYQQTPGQGLQFLFEYFSETQRNKGNFPGRFSGRQFSNSRSEMNVSTLELGDSALYLCVSSLNRGDTGELFFGEGSRLTVL.

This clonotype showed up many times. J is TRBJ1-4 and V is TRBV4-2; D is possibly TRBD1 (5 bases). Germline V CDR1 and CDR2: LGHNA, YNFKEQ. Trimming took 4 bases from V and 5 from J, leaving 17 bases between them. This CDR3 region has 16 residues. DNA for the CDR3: TGTGCCAGCAGCCCCACGGGGGGGGACCCGAATGAAAAACTGTTTTTT. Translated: CASSPTGGDPNEKLFF.

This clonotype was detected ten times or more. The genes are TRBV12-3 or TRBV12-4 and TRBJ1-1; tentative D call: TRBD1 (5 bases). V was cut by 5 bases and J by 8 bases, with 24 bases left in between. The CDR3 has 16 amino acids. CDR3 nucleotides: TGTGCCAGCAGTCCACCACCGTGGGGCAACGAGCCAGAAGCTTTCTTT. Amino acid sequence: CASSPPPWGNEPEAFF.

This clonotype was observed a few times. CDR3 nucleotides: TGTGCCAGCAGCTTAGTGGGTGACCCCTATAGGGGCTACACCTTC. It is translated as CASSLVGDPYRGYTF. The gene calls are TRBV7-2 and TRBJ1-2; D remains unclear. V was pared by 1 base and J by 8 bases, with 17 bases between. The CDR3 has 15 amino acids. Germline values: CDR1 SGHTA, CDR2 FQGNSA. The full variable domain, completed using reference TRBV7-2 and TRBJ1-2, is GAGVSQSPSNKVTEKGKDVELRCDPISGHTALYWYRQSLGQGLEFLIYFQGNSAPDKSGLPSDRFSAERTGGSVSTLTIQRTQQEDSAVYLCASSLVGDPYRGYTFGSGTRLTVV.